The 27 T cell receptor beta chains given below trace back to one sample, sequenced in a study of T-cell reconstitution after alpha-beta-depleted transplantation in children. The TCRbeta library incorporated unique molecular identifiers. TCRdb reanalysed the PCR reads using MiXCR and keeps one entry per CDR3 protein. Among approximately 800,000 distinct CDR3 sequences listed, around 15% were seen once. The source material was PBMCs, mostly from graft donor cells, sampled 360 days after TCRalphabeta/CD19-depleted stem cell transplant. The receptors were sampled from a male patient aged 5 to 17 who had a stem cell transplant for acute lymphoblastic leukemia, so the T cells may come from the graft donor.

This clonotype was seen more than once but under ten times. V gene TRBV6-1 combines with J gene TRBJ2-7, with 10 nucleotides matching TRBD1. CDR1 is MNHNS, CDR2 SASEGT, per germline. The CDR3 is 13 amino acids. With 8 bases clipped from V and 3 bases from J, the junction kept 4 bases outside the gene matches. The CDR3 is CASLRTGGYEQYF. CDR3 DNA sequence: TGTGCCAGCCTCCGGACAGGGGGCTACGAGCAGTACTTC.

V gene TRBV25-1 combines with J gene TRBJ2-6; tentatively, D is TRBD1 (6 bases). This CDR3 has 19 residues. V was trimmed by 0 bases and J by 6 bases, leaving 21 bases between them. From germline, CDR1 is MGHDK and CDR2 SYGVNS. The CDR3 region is CASSEYIRVGGALANVLTF. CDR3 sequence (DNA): TGTGCCAGCAGTGAATATATTCGTGTTGGGGGCGCTTTGGCCAACGTCCTGACTTTC.

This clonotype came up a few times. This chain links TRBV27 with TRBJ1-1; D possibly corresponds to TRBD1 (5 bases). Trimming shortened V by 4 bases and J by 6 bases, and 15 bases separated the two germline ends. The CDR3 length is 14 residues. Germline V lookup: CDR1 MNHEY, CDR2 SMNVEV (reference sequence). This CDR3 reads CASSWGPNGPEAFF. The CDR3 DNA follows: TGTGCCAGCAGTTGGGGCCCCAACGGTCCTGAAGCTTTCTTT.

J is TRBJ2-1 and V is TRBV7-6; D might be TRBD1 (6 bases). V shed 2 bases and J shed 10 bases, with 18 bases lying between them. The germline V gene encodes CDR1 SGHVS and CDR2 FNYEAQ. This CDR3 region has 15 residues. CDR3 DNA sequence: TGTGCCAGCAGCTTACGTACAGGGCGGCGCGGGGAGCAGTTCTTC. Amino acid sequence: CASSLRTGRRGEQFF.

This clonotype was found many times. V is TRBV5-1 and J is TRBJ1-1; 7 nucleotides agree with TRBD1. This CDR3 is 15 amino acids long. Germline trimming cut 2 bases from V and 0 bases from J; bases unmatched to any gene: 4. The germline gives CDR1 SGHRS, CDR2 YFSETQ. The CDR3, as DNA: TGCGCCAGCAGCTTCGGACAGGCGATGAACACTGAAGCTTTCTTT. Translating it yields CASSFGQAMNTEAFF.

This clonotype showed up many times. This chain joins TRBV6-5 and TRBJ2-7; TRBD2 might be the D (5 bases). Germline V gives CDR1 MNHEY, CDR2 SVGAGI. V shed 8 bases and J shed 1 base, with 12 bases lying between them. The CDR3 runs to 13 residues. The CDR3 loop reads CASAAGGSYEQYF. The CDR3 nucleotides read TGTGCCAGCGCCGCGGGTGGGTCCTACGAGCAGTACTTC.

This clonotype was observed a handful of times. Here the CDR3 DNA reads TGCGCCAGCAGCCAAATAGATGGGACCAACTATGGCTACACCTTC. Protein sequence: CASSQIDGTNYGYTF. V is TRBV4-1 and J is TRBJ1-2; D perhaps matches TRBD1 (5 bases). V gave up 2 bases and J gave up 2 bases, with 12 bases separating them. The germline gives CDR1 MGHRA, CDR2 YSYEKL. CDR3 size: 15 residues.

The CDR3 loop is CASSLNPSGGPVTDTQYF. The CDR3 nucleotides read TGTGCCAGCAGCTTAAACCCCTCGGGAGGCCCCGTTACAGATACGCAGTATTTT. This chain uses TRBV7-3 with TRBJ2-3; 7 bases align to TRBD2. Trimming cost V 1 base and J 3 bases; bases outside gene matches: 13. Germline CDR1 and CDR2: SGHTA and FQGTGA. The CDR3 sequence is 18 residues long.

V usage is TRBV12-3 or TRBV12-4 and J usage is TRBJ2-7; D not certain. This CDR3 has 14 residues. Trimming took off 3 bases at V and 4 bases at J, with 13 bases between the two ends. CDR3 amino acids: CASSFGDVGYEQYF. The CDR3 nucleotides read TGTGCCAGCAGTTTTGGAGATGTTGGATACGAGCAGTACTTC.

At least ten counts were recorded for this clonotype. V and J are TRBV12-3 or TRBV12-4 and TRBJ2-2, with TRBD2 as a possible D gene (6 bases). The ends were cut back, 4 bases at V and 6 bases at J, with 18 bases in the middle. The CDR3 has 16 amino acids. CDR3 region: CASSSTPGTHAGELFF. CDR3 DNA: TGTGCCAGCAGTTCCACCCCCGGGACTCACGCCGGGGAGCTGTTTTTT.

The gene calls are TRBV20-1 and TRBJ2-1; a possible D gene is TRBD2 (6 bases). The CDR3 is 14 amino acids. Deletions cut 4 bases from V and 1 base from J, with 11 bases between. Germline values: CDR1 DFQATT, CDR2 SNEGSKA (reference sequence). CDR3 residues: CSAMGTQSYNEQFF. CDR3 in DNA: TGCAGTGCTATGGGGACTCAGTCCTACAATGAGCAGTTCTTC.

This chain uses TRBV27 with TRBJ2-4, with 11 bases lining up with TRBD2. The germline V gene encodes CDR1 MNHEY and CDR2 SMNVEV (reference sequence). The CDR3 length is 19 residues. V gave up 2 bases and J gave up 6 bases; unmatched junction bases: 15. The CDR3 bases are TGTGCCAGCAGTTTAAGTCGAGATAGGACTAGCGGGCCAGGAAACATTCAGTACTTC. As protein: CASSLSRDRTSGPGNIQYF.

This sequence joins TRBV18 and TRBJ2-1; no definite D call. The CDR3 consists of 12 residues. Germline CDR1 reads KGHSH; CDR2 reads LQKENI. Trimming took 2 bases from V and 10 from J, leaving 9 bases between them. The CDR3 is CASSPYAGEQFF. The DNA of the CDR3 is TGTGCCAGCTCACCATATGCAGGCGAGCAGTTCTTC.

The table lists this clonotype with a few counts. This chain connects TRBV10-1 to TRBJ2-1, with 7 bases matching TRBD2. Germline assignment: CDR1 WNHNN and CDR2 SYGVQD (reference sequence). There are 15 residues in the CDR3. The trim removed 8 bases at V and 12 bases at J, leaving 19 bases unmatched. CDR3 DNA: TGCGCCAGCGGACTAGGGCGGGAAAGGGTAGAATTGCAGTTCTTC. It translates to CASGLGRERVELQFF.

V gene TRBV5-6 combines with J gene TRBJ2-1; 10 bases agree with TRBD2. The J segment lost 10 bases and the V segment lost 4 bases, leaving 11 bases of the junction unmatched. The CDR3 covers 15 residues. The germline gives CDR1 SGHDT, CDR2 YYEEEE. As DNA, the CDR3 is TGTGCCAGCAGCCCCCTAAGCGGGAGGGCCGTGGAGCAGTTCTTC. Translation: CASSPLSGRAVEQFF.

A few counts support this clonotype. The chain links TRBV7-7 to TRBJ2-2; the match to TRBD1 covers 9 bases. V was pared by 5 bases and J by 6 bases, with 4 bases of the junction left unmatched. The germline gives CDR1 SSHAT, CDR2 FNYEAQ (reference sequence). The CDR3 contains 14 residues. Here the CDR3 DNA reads TGTGCCAGCAGCACGACAGGGGGGCCCGGGGAGCTGTTTTTT. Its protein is CASSTTGGPGELFF.

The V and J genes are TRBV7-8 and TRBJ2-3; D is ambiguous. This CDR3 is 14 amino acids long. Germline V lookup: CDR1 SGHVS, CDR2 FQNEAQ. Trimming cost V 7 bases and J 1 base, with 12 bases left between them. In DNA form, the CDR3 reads TGTGCCAGCACCATAAAGCCAGGCACAGATACGCAGTATTTT. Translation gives CASTIKPGTDTQYF.

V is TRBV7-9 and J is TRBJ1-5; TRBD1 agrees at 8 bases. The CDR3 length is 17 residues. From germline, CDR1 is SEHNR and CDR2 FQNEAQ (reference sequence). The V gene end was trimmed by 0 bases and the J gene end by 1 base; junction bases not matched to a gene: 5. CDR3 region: CASSLALDRESNQPQHF. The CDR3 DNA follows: TGTGCCAGCAGCTTAGCCCTGGACAGGGAGAGCAATCAGCCCCAGCATTTT.

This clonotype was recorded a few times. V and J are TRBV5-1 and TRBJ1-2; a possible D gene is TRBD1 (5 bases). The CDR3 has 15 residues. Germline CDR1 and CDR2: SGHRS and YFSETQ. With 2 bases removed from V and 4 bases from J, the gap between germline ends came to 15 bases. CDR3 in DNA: TGCGCCAGCAGCTTAGTAGGGACGGAGCCCTATGGCTACACCTTC. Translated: CASSLVGTEPYGYTF.

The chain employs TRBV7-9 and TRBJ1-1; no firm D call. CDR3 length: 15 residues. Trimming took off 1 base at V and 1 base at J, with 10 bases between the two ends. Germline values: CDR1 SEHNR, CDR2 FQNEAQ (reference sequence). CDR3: CASSLELLPNTEAFF. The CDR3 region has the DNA TGTGCCAGCAGCTTAGAGTTACTCCCGAACACTGAAGCTTTCTTT.

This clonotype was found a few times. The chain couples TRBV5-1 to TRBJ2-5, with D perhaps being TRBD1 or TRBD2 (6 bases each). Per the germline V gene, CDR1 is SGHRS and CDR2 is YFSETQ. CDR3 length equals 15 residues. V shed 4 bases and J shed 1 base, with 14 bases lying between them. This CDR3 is CASSGGQRAQETQYF. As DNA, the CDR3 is TGCGCCAGCAGCGGCGGACAGCGGGCCCAAGAGACCCAGTACTTC.

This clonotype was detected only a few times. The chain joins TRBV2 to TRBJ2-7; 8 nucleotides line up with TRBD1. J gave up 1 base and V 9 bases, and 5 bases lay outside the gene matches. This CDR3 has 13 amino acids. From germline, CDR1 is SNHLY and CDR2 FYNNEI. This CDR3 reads CARRDRSSYEQYF. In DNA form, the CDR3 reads TGTGCCAGAAGGGACAGGTCTTCCTACGAGCAGTACTTC.

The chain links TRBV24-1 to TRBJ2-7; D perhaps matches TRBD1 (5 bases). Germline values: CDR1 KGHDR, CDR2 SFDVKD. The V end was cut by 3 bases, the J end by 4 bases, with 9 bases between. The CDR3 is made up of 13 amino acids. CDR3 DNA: TGTGCCACCAGTGATGGGGCGGATTACGAGCAGTACTTC. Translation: CATSDGADYEQYF.

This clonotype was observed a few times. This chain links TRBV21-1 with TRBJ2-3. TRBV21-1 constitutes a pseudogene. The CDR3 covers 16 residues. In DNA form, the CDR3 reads TGTGCCAGCAGCAAAGAGGGATCTGGCGGCACAGATACGCAGTATTTT. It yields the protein CASSKEGSGGTDTQYF.

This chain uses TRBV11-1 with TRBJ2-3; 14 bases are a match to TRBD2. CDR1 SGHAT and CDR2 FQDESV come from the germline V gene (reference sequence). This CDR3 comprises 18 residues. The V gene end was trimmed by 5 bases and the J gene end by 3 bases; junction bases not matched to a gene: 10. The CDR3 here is CASSPRLAGGPGTDTQYF. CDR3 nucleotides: TGTGCCAGCAGCCCAAGACTAGCGGGAGGGCCTGGTACAGATACGCAGTATTTT.

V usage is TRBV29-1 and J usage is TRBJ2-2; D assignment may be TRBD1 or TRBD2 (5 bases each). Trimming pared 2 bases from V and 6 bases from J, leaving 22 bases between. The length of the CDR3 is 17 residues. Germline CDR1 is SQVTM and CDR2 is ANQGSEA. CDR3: CSVEFREVARGAGELFF. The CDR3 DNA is TGCAGCGTTGAATTTCGGGAAGTAGCCCGAGGGGCCGGGGAGCTGTTTTTT.

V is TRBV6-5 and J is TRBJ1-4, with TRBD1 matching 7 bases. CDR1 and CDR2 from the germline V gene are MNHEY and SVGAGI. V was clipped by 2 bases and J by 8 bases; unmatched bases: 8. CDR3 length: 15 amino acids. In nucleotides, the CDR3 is TGTGCCAGCAGTTACGTAGGTCAGGGGGGCGAAAAACTGTTTTTT. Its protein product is CASSYVGQGGEKLFF.